These 29 T cell receptor beta chains originate from one sample sequenced in a study of CD8+ T cells in alopecia areata. cDNA reverse transcribed from extracted RNA served as the sequencing template. Assay used: immunoSEQ multiplex PCR; TCRdb lists only in-frame clones, some missing. The data show 150,000 or so clones, 55% to 65% seen once. Sequenced input: CD4+ T cells sorted from blood. These receptor sequences come from a human donor in good health.

The J gene is TRBJ2-4, the V gene TRBV5-1; no definite D call. Trimming shortened V by 2 bases and J by 0 bases, and 15 bases separated the two germline ends. The CDR3 has 17 residues. Per the germline V gene, CDR1 is SGHRS and CDR2 is YFSETQ. CDR3: CASSFSYQTGAKNIQYF. DNA for the CDR3: TGCGCCAGCAGCTTTTCTTACCAGACCGGAGCCAAAAACATTCAGTACTTC.

The table lists this clone with a few counts. J is TRBJ2-2 and V is TRBV7-9; TRBD1 or TRBD2 may be the D gene (5 bases each). The CDR3 contains 14 residues. Trimming took off 8 bases at V and 0 bases at J, with 10 bases between the two ends. Germline CDR1 SEHNR, CDR2 FQNEAQ (reference sequence). This CDR3 reads CASGPGPNTGELFF. In DNA, the CDR3 is TGTGCCAGCGGACCGGGACCGAACACCGGGGAGCTGTTTTTT.

This chain joins TRBV27 and TRBJ1-2; tentatively, D is TRBD1 (5 bases). V was pared by 5 bases and J by 3 bases, with 10 bases between. Germline V gene lookup returns CDR1 MNHEY and CDR2 SMNVEV (reference sequence). CDR3 length equals 13 residues. CDR3 nucleotide sequence: TGTGCCAGCAGTACAGGACAACACTATGGCTACACCTTC. It yields the protein CASSTGQHYGYTF.

In this sample, this clone turned up a few times. The genes are TRBV5-6 and TRBJ2-4; possible D gene TRBD2, 5 bases. Trimming stripped 4 bases from V and 5 bases from J, with 10 bases between. CDR3 length equals 13 residues. Germline V gives CDR1 SGHDT, CDR2 YYEEEE. The CDR3 DNA reads as TGTGCCAGCAGCGGGGAGTTTCAAAACATTCAGTACTTC. Its protein product is CASSGEFQNIQYF.

The J gene is TRBJ2-3, the V gene TRBV30; 10 bases line up with TRBD2. Germline V gives CDR1 GTSNPN, CDR2 SVGIG (reference sequence). J lost 1 base, V lost 1 base, and 2 bases had no gene match. This CDR3 spans 15 amino acids. The chain's CDR3 is CAWSAGTSGTDTQYF. DNA of the CDR3: TGTGCCTGGAGTGCCGGGACTAGCGGCACAGATACGCAGTATTTT. The variable domain in full, with the rest retrieved from reference TRBV30 and TRBJ2-3, is SQTIHQWPATLVQPVGSPLSLECTVEGTSNPNLYWYRQAAGRGLQLLFYSVGIGQISSEVPQNLSASRPQDRQFILSSKKLLLSDSGFYLCAWSAGTSGTDTQYFGPGTRLTVL.

This clone came up a few times. The V gene is TRBV29-1, the J gene TRBJ2-5; 9 bases are a match to TRBD1. This CDR3 region has 13 residues. Germline V gene data show CDR1 as SQVTM and CDR2 as ANQGSEA. V shed 3 bases, J shed 4 bases, and the junction held 3 bases outside the gene matches. The CDR3 DNA follows: TGCAGCGTTGAGGGACAGGGCTCAGAGACCCAGTACTTC. Its protein product is CSVEGQGSETQYF.

The rearrangement uses TRBV29-1 and TRBJ2-5; 8 nucleotides line up with TRBD2. J lost 3 bases, V lost 4 bases, and 10 bases had no gene match. The CDR3 sequence is 15 residues long. Germline loops: CDR1 SQVTM, CDR2 ANQGSEA. The CDR3 loop is CSVVFTSGREETQYF. CDR3 sequence (DNA): TGCAGCGTTGTCTTTACTAGCGGAAGGGAAGAGACCCAGTACTTC.

This clone was seen a single time. This chain links TRBV4-1 with TRBJ2-7, with D tentatively TRBD1 or TRBD2 (5 bases each). The germline CDR1 and CDR2 sequences are MGHRA and YSYEKL. V lost 2 bases and J 2 bases, leaving 13 bases between the germline ends. The CDR3 sequence is 15 residues long. The CDR3 DNA sequence: TGCGCCAGCAGCCAACAAGGGACGGTAGCCTACGAGCAGTACTTC. Amino acids: CASSQQGTVAYEQYF.

The V call is TRBV5-4, the J call TRBJ2-1; TRBD2 matches at 8 bases. The CDR3 length is 16 residues. In germline, CDR1 is SGHNT, CDR2 YYREEE (reference sequence). The V segment lost 4 bases and the J segment 4 bases; nucleotides outside the gene matches: 10. The DNA of the CDR3 is TGTGCCAGCAGCACGGACCGGGGGGGGCGGTACAATGAGCAGTTCTTC. Its translation is CASSTDRGGRYNEQFF.

The J gene is TRBJ1-5, the V gene TRBV5-6, with 8 bases lining up with TRBD1. Germline-derived CDR1 and CDR2 are SGHDT and YYEEEE. Trimming at V came to 3 bases and at J to 10 bases, leaving 12 bases not matched to a gene. CDR3 length equals 15 residues. This chain's CDR3 is CASSSQGAPGKPQHF. The CDR3 DNA is TGTGCCAGCAGCTCTCAGGGGGCGCCGGGGAAACCCCAGCATTTT.

V usage is TRBV6-6 and J usage is TRBJ1-2; TRBD1 matches at 8 bases. Looked up from germline, CDR1 is MNHNY and CDR2 is SVGAGI (reference sequence). The CDR3 runs 12 residues. The V segment lost 8 bases and the J segment 5 bases; nucleotides outside the gene matches: 4. Here the CDR3 reads CASQGTGYGYTF. The CDR3 bases are TGTGCCAGCCAAGGGACAGGATATGGCTACACCTTC.

The V call is TRBV9, the J call TRBJ2-7, with D uncertain. V lost 0 bases and J lost 6, with 16 bases in between. Per the germline V gene, CDR1 is SGDLS and CDR2 is YYNGEE. The CDR3 spans 15 residues. The DNA for the CDR3 is TGTGCCAGCAGCGTAGATTTTATCCCCGATGGCGAGCAGTACTTC. Amino acid sequence: CASSVDFIPDGEQYF.

The V gene is TRBV29-1, the J gene TRBJ2-5; TRBD1 might be the D (5 bases). This CDR3 spans 13 amino acids. V shed 4 bases and J shed 3 bases, with 12 bases lying between them. CDR1 and CDR2 from the germline V gene are SQVTM and ANQGSEA. CDR3 loop: CSVGGSQEETQYF. CDR3 DNA sequence: TGCAGCGTTGGGGGCTCGCAGGAAGAGACCCAGTACTTC.

The V call is TRBV7-9, the J call TRBJ2-7, with D unclear. Per germline, CDR1 SEHNR and CDR2 FQNEAQ (reference sequence). The CDR3 length is 13 residues. V dropped 5 bases and J dropped 2 bases, with 10 bases sitting between them. The CDR3 is CASSANSAYEQYF. For the CDR3, the DNA is TGTGCCAGCAGCGCTAATTCCGCCTACGAGCAGTACTTC.

The chain employs TRBV29-1 and TRBJ2-5; D gene uncertain. Trimming took off 6 bases at V and 7 bases at J, with 15 bases between the two ends. CDR3 size: 12 residues. Germline loops: CDR1 SQVTM, CDR2 ANQGSEA. CDR3 DNA sequence: TGCAGCGTCGACACCCCCCTCGGGACCCAGTACTTC. The encoded protein is CSVDTPLGTQYF.

V usage is TRBV29-1 and J usage is TRBJ2-3; D unresolved. The CDR3 runs 14 residues. CDR1 is SQVTM, CDR2 ANQGSEA, per germline. V shed 4 bases and J shed 4 bases, with 15 bases lying between them. Here the CDR3 reads CSVVRRTVADTQYF. DNA for the CDR3: TGCAGCGTTGTTAGACGGACCGTTGCAGATACGCAGTATTTT.

This clone was detected only a few times. The chain uses TRBV4-1 and TRBJ2-7; TRBD2 matches at 9 bases. With V trimmed by 8 bases and J by 0 bases, 5 bases remained unmatched. The CDR3 has 14 residues. From germline, CDR1 is MGHRA and CDR2 YSYEKL. CDR3 loop: CASGTSLNSYEQYF. Written as DNA, the CDR3 is TGCGCCAGCGGGACTAGCCTCAACTCCTACGAGCAGTACTTC.

In its sample, this clone was seen once. V and J are TRBV7-9 and TRBJ1-5; D is perhaps TRBD1 (6 bases). Trimming removed 3 bases from V and 4 bases from J, with 10 bases in between. The CDR3 sequence is 14 residues long. Germline CDR1 reads SEHNR; CDR2 reads FQNEAQ (reference sequence). This CDR3 reads CASSFTGTNQPQHF. CDR3 DNA: TGTGCCAGCAGCTTTACAGGGACTAATCAGCCCCAGCATTTT.

V and J are TRBV29-1 and TRBJ2-1; TRBD2 might be the D (6 bases). The CDR3 runs to 14 residues. The V and J ends lost 1 base and 9 bases respectively, with 16 bases between them. Germline V gives CDR1 SQVTM, CDR2 ANQGSEA. The CDR3: CSVEVGTLSIEQFF. For the CDR3, the DNA is TGCAGCGTTGAAGTGGGGACTCTTAGTATTGAGCAGTTCTTC.

The chain employs TRBV28 and TRBJ2-4; unclear D gene. Germline V gene data show CDR1 as MDHEN and CDR2 as SYDVKM. This CDR3 is built from 15 residues. The ends were cut back, 4 bases at V and 5 bases at J, with 15 bases in the middle. DNA of the CDR3: TGTGCCAGCAGTTACGACCCGGGCGGCGAAAACATTCAGTACTTC. Translating gives CASSYDPGGENIQYF.

The genes are TRBV25-1 and TRBJ2-5, with D perhaps matching TRBD1 (6 bases). This CDR3 has 14 residues. Trimming removed 6 bases from V and 5 bases from J, with 16 bases in between. Germline CDR1 reads MGHDK; CDR2 reads SYGVNS. For the CDR3, the DNA is TGTGCCAGCAGAGGCGACAGGCCCAGGGAGACCCAGTACTTC. Protein product: CASRGDRPRETQYF. Complete variable domain (other parts from reference TRBV25-1 and TRBJ2-5): EADIYQTPRYLVIGTGKKITLECSQTMGHDKMYWYQQDPGMELHLIHYSYGVNSTEKGDLSSESTVSRIRTEHFPLTLESARPSHTSQYLCASRGDRPRETQYFGPGTRLLVL.

The chain uses TRBV23-1 and TRBJ2-5, with 8 bases matching TRBD2. TRBV23-1 is known as an ORF, though its function is uncertain. This CDR3 contains 14 residues. V lost 6 bases to trimming and J lost 5 bases; unmatched junction nucleotides: 8. CDR3 coding DNA: TGCGCCAGCAGCACGCGGGGGGCGCGGGAGACCCAGTACTTC. It specifies CASSTRGARETQYF.

The sample holds a few counts of this clone. V is TRBV23-1 and J is TRBJ2-1, with TRBD2 matching 12 bases. TRBV23-1 is filed as an ORF, its function uncertain. CDR3 length: 16 amino acids. The ends lost 4 bases at V and 13 bases at J; junction bases unmatched: 14. The CDR3 DNA is TGCGCCAGCAGTCCTAGCTTCGGACTAGCGGGGACACAACAGTTCTTC. Amino acid sequence: CASSPSFGLAGTQQFF.

This clone occurred a few times. V usage is TRBV29-1 and J usage is TRBJ2-2, with 8 bases matching TRBD1. Losses at the gene ends were 7 bases for V and 1 base for J; bases not matched to a gene: 5. Germline CDR1 reads SQVTM; CDR2 reads ANQGSEA. This CDR3 is 14 amino acids long. The CDR3 sequence is CSGRTGQNTGELFF. CDR3 in DNA: TGCAGCGGGAGGACAGGGCAGAACACCGGGGAGCTGTTTTTT.

This rearrangement joins TRBV5-1 to TRBJ2-1, with 9 bases lining up with TRBD2. Unmatched junction bases numbered 10, after V lost 4 bases and J lost 8 bases. Germline V gene lookup returns CDR1 SGHRS and CDR2 YFSETQ. The CDR3 totals 15 residues. The DNA of the CDR3 is TGCGCCAGCAGCCCGGGACTAGCAAGCGTCCATGAGCAGTTCTTC. Its translation: CASSPGLASVHEQFF.

In this sample, this clone turned up a few times. Other DNA sequences in the same sample also yield this CDR3. The rearrangement uses TRBV7-2 and TRBJ2-5, with TRBD2 as a possible D gene (5 bases). The CDR3 length is 12 residues. V dropped 2 bases and J dropped 5 bases, with 6 bases sitting between them. The germline V gene encodes CDR1 SGHTA and CDR2 FQGNSA. For the CDR3, the DNA is TGTGCCAGCAGCTTATCGGGGGAGACCCAGTACTTC. Translated, it gives CASSLSGETQYF.

The rearrangement joins TRBV10-3 to TRBJ2-3; D not resolved. The CDR3 runs to 14 residues. In germline, CDR1 is ENHRY, CDR2 SYGVKD. The V end was cut by 3 bases, the J end by 1 base, with 8 bases between. The CDR3 DNA sequence: TGTGCCATCAGTGATAGCTGGGGCACAGATACGCAGTATTTT. It codes for CAISDSWGTDTQYF.

The chain has TRBV30 and TRBJ2-7; perhaps TRBD1 as D (5 bases). This CDR3 is 13 amino acids long. Trimming took off 2 bases at V and 3 bases at J, with 11 bases between the two ends. Germline assignment: CDR1 GTSNPN and CDR2 SVGIG (reference sequence). The CDR3 nucleotides read TGTGCCTGGAGTTTCGGACACCGCTACGAGCAGTACTTC. Translation gives CAWSFGHRYEQYF.

J is TRBJ1-1 and V is TRBV30, with 7 nucleotides matching TRBD1. Trimming removed 3 bases from V and 5 bases from J; junction bases left unmatched: 12. The CDR3 runs to 15 residues. Per germline, CDR1 GTSNPN and CDR2 SVGIG (reference sequence). The CDR3 spells CAWRNLGGGNTEAFF. The CDR3 DNA is TGTGCCTGGAGGAACCTAGGAGGGGGCAATACTGAAGCTTTCTTT. Looking up the rest from reference TRBV30 and TRBJ1-1 gives the full variable domain: SQTIHQWPATLVQPVGSPLSLECTVEGTSNPNLYWYRQAAGRGLQLLFYSVGIGQISSEVPQNLSASRPQDRQFILSSKKLLLSDSGFYLCAWRNLGGGNTEAFFGQGTRLTVV.